This T cell receptor beta chain comes out of a study of shared clonotypes between healthy human individuals. The study, taken as a whole, reports: Generation probability values for non-shared clonotypes were lower than those for clonotypes shared by all four donors. Specimens sampled were limited to blood, with tissue repertoires likely differing.

A word on this clone: Its antigen is not known.

Execution of the assay was at deep level. Using immunoSEQ multiplex PCR, the repertoire was profiled, and TCRdb retains in-frame clones only, with some absent. The table records roughly 520,000 clones, roughly 95% of them present only once. The CDR3 sequence is 15 residues long. The V gene's germline CDR1 is SGHRS and CDR2 YFSETQ. V was trimmed by 1 base and J by 7 bases, leaving 15 bases between them. V is TRBV5-1 and J is TRBJ2-1, with D possibly matching TRBD1 (5 bases). The sample consisted of naive CD4+ T cells sorted from blood. Specified subset: CD45RA+ positively selected. The source is a woman between 25 and 40 years old in good health. CDR3 protein: CASSLWAGLGNEQFF. The DNA for the CDR3 is TGCGCCAGCAGCTTGTGGGCAGGGTTAGGGAATGAGCAGTTCTTC.